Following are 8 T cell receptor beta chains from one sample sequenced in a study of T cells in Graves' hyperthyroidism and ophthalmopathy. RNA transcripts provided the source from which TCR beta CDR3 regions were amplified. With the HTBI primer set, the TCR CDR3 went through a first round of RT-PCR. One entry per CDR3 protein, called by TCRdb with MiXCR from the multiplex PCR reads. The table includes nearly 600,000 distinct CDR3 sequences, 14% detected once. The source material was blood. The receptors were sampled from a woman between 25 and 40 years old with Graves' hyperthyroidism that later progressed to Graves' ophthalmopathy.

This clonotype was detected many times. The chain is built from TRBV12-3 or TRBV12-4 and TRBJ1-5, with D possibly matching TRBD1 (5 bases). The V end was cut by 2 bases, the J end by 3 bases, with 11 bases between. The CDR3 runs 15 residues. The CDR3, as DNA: TGTGCCAGCAGTTTAATGACAGCCTACAATCAGCCCCAGCATTTT. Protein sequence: CASSLMTAYNQPQHF.

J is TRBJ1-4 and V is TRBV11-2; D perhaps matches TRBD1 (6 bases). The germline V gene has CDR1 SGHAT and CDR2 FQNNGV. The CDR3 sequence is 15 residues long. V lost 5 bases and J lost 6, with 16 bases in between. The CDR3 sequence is CASSPLRGDDEKLFF. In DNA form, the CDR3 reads TGTGCCAGCAGCCCCCTGAGGGGGGATGATGAAAAACTGTTTTTT.

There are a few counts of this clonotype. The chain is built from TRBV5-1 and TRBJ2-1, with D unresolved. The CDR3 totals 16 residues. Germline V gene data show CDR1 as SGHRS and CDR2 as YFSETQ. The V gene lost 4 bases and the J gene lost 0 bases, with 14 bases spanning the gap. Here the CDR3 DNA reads TGCGCCAGCAGCGGTGGACCCCCAATCTCCTACAATGAGCAGTTCTTC. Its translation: CASSGGPPISYNEQFF.

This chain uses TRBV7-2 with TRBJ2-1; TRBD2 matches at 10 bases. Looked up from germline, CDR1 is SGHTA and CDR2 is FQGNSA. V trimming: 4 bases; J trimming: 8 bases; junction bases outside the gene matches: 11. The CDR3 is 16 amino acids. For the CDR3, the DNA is TGTGCCAGCAGCTCGCCTAGCGGGAGCAGAAGCGATGAGCAGTTCTTC. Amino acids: CASSSPSGSRSDEQFF.

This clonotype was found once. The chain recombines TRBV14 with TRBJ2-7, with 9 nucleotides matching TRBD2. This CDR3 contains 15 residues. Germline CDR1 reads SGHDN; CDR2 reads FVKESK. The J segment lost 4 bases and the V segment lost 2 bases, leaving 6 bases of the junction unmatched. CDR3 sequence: CASSQPLAGIYEQYF. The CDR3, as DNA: TGTGCCAGCAGCCAACCCCTAGCGGGAATATACGAGCAGTACTTC.

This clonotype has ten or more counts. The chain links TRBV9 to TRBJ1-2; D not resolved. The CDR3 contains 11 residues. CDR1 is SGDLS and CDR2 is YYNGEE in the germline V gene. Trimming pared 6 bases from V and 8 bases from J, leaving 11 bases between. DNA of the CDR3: TGTGCCAGCACCTCCGCGGGCGGCTACACCTTC. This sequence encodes CASTSAGGYTF.

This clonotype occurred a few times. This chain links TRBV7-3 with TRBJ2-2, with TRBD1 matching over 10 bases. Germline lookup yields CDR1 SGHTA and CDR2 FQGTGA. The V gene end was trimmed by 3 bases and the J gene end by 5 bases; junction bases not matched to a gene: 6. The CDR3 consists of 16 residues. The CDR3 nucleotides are TGTGCCAGCAGCTTTGGAGGGACAGGGGTTACCGGGGAGCTGTTTTTT. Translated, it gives CASSFGGTGVTGELFF. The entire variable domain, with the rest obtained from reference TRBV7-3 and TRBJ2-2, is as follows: GAGVSQTPSNKVTEKGKYVELRCDPISGHTALYWYRQSLGQGPEFLIYFQGTGAADDSGLPNDRFFAVRPEGSVSTLKIQRTERGDSAVYLCASSFGGTGVTGELFFGEGSRLTVL.

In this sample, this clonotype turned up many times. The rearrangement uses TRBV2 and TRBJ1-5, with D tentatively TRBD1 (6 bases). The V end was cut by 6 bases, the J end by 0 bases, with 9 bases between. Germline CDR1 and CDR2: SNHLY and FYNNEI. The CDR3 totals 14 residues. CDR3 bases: TGTGCCAGCAGGGACAGTTATAGCAATCAGCCCCAGCATTTT. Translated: CASRDSYSNQPQHF.